These 14 T cell receptor beta chains were all obtained from the same sample, sequenced in a study of blood T cell repertoires in COVID-19 (dated by TCRdb to about 2020). Library preparation was by the immunoSEQ multiplex PCR assay. In its TCRdb copy, this immuneACCESS table keeps in-frame sequences only and misses some clones. Where compared with another copy, unresolved V genes explain less than half of these, and the others have no known cause. The sample table contains about 140,000 clones; only one count was recorded for about 82% of them. The ten largest account for around 4.8% of the sample. Source material: peripheral blood. The receptors were sampled from a woman over 75 with active or convalescent COVID-19.

This rearrangement joins TRBV27 to TRBJ2-3; 10 nucleotides align to TRBD2. Germline values: CDR1 MNHEY, CDR2 SMNVEV (reference sequence). The V gene end was trimmed by 6 bases and the J gene end by 3 bases; junction bases not matched to a gene: 6. The CDR3 runs to 15 residues. CDR3 residues: CASRRSSGGTDTQYF. In nucleotides, the CDR3 is TGTGCCAGCAGGCGATCTAGCGGGGGAACAGATACGCAGTATTTT.

This chain connects TRBV25-1 to TRBJ1-2; 9 bases are shared with TRBD1. Germline V gene data show CDR1 as MGHDK and CDR2 as SYGVNS. V shed 4 bases and J 4 bases; nucleotides not matched to a gene: 4. The CDR3 is made up of 14 amino acids. CDR3 sequence (DNA): TGTGCCAGCAGTGGTGGGACAGGGATCTATGGCTACACCTTC. Protein: CASSGGTGIYGYTF.

This sequence joins TRBV12-5 and TRBJ2-5; TRBD1 matches 10 bases. Germline CDR1 reads LGHNT; CDR2 reads FRNRAP. Losses at the gene ends were 7 bases for V and 1 base for J; bases not matched to a gene: 9. This CDR3 is 16 amino acids long. CDR3 residues: CASARPGTGVQETQYF. CDR3 bases: TGTGCTAGTGCCCGCCCGGGGACAGGGGTCCAAGAGACCCAGTACTTC.

The rearrangement links TRBV2 to TRBJ1-5; 8 bases agree with TRBD1. There are 14 residues in the CDR3. Per the germline V gene, CDR1 is SNHLY and CDR2 is FYNNEI. V was pared by 5 bases and J by 6 bases, with 6 bases of the junction left unmatched. The CDR3 protein is CASSSDRGGQPQHF. In DNA, the CDR3 is TGTGCCAGCAGTTCTGACAGGGGCGGTCAGCCCCAGCATTTT. The variable domain in full, completed from reference TRBV2 and TRBJ1-5, reads EPEVTQTPSHQVTQMGQEVILRCVPISNHLYFYWYRQILGQKVEFLVSFYNNEISEKSEIFDDQFSVERPDGSNFTLKIRSTKLEDSAMYFCASSSDRGGQPQHFGDGTRLSIL.

This clone was found once. This chain connects TRBV12-5 to TRBJ2-3; the match to TRBD1 covers 8 bases. Germline CDR1 reads LGHNT; CDR2 reads FRNRAP. The CDR3 totals 16 residues. Trimming took 0 bases from V and 6 from J; bases not matched to a gene: 8. Written as DNA, the CDR3 is TGTGCTAGTGGTTTGGTACTAGGACAGGGTAGGGATACGCAGTATTTT. Its protein is CASGLVLGQGRDTQYF.

This clone has only one observation. The chain combines TRBV6-6 with TRBJ2-7; D call uncertain. Germline V gene data show CDR1 as MNHNY and CDR2 as SVGAGI (reference sequence). V lost 2 bases to trimming and J lost 4 bases, with 18 bases between them. This CDR3 region has 16 residues. The CDR3 DNA follows: TGTGCCAGCAGTTACCCCCCGGCAGCAACTAAGTACGAGCAGTACTTC. Translating it yields CASSYPPAATKYEQYF.

The chain combines TRBV10-3 with TRBJ1-4; D gene uncertain. The CDR3 contains 16 residues. Germline V lookup: CDR1 ENHRY, CDR2 SYGVKD. Trimming took 0 bases from V and 4 from J, leaving 12 bases between them. The CDR3 nucleotides are TGTGCCATCAGTGAGTCGGTCGGTGACTTTAATGAAAAACTGTTTTTT. Translated: CAISESVGDFNEKLFF.

This clone was observed once. This chain links TRBV6-5 with TRBJ1-1; 11 bases agree with TRBD1. This CDR3 has 13 residues. In germline, CDR1 is MNHEY, CDR2 SVGAGI. Germline trimming cut 7 bases from V and 4 bases from J; bases unmatched to any gene: 2. The CDR3 DNA follows: TGTGCCAGCAAAGGGACAGGGGGCACTGAAGCTTTCTTT. It specifies CASKGTGGTEAFF.

V and J are TRBV29-1 and TRBJ2-7; 7 bases are shared with TRBD1. The CDR3 is 14 residues long. Germline V CDR1 and CDR2: SQVTM, ANQGSEA. The V segment lost 5 bases and the J segment 7 bases; nucleotides outside the gene matches: 14. The CDR3 region is CSVRPQGTVGEQYF. The CDR3 bases are TGCAGCGTTCGTCCCCAGGGGACAGTGGGAGAGCAGTACTTC.

The chain carries TRBV30 and TRBJ1-1; the match to TRBD1 covers 7 bases. Germline V gene data show CDR1 as GTSNPN and CDR2 as SVGIG (reference sequence). The trim removed 0 bases at V and 7 bases at J, leaving 8 bases unmatched. The CDR3 loop spans 14 amino acids. The CDR3 DNA sequence: TGTGCCTGGAGTGTACAGGTCAGGGGGAGTGAAGCTTTCTTT. Translation gives CAWSVQVRGSEAFF. The full variable domain, completed using reference TRBV30 and TRBJ1-1, is SQTIHQWPATLVQPVGSPLSLECTVEGTSNPNLYWYRQAAGRGLQLLFYSVGIGQISSEVPQNLSASRPQDRQFILSSKKLLLSDSGFYLCAWSVQVRGSEAFFGQGTRLTVV.

This clone was counted once. The chain uses TRBV30 and TRBJ1-6; 9 nucleotides match TRBD1. J lost 8 bases, V lost 4 bases, and 3 bases had no gene match. The CDR3 sequence is 13 residues long. Germline CDR1 and CDR2: GTSNPN and SVGIG (reference sequence). The DNA for the CDR3 is TGTGCCTGGATGAGACAGGGGGATTCACCCCTCCACTTT. Translation gives CAWMRQGDSPLHF. The whole variable domain, remainder taken from reference TRBV30 and TRBJ1-6, is SQTIHQWPATLVQPVGSPLSLECTVEGTSNPNLYWYRQAAGRGLQLLFYSVGIGQISSEVPQNLSASRPQDRQFILSSKKLLLSDSGFYLCAWMRQGDSPLHFGNGTRLTVT.

The chain links TRBV28 to TRBJ2-1; tentatively, D is TRBD1 (5 bases). Trimming took off 7 bases at V and 2 bases at J, with 12 bases between the two ends. The CDR3 covers 14 residues. From germline, CDR1 is MDHEN and CDR2 SYDVKM. CDR3: CASTLTDPYNEQFF. CDR3 bases: TGTGCCAGCACTTTGACAGATCCCTACAATGAGCAGTTCTTC.

The gene calls are TRBV6-5 and TRBJ1-5; 10 bases match TRBD1. Unmatched junction bases numbered 5, after V lost 5 bases and J lost 4 bases. The CDR3 consists of 15 residues. Germline V gene sequence: CDR1 MNHEY, CDR2 SVGAGI. The CDR3 DNA reads as TGTGCCAGCAGTCTGGGGACAGGGGTAAATCAGCCCCAGCATTTT. This encodes CASSLGTGVNQPQHF.

The CDR3 nucleotides are TGTGCCAGCAGCTCCCTATCCACAGGCAACTATGGCTACACCTTC. Protein sequence: CASSSLSTGNYGYTF. The rearrangement joins TRBV7-9 to TRBJ1-2, with D possibly TRBD1 on 5 matching bases. Trimming removed 4 bases at V and 2 bases at J, with 14 bases between. The CDR3 spans 15 residues. Germline CDR1 SEHNR, CDR2 FQNEAQ (reference sequence). Full variable domain (rest looked up from reference TRBV7-9 and TRBJ1-2): DTGVSQNPRHKITKRGQNVTFRCDPISEHNRLYWYRQTLGQGPEFLTYFQNEAQLEKSRLLSDRFSAERPKGSFSTLEIQRTEQGDSAMYLCASSSLSTGNYGYTFGSGTRLTVV.